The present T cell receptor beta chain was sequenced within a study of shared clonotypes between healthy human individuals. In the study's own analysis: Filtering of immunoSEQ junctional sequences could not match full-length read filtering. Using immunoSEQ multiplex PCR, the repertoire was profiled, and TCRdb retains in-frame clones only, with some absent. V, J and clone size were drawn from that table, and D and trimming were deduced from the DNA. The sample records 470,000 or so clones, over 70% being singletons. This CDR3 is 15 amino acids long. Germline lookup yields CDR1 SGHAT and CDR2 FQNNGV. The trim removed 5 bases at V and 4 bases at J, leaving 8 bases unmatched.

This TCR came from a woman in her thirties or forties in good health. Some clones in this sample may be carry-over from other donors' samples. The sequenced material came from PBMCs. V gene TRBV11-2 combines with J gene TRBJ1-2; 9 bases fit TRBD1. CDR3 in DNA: TGTGCCAGCAGCAAGGACAGGGGTAAAGTCTATGGCTACACCTTC. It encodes CASSKDRGKVYGYTF. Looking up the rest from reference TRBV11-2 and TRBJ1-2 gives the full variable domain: EAGVAQSPRYKIIEKRQSVAFWCNPISGHATLYWYQQILGQGPKLLIQFQNNGVVDDSQLPKDRFSAERLKGVDSTLKIQPAKLEDSAVYLCASSKDRGKVYGYTFGSGTRLTVV.